This T cell receptor beta chain was captured by sequencing in a study of CD8+ T cells in alopecia areata. Looking at the study overall: Female C3H/HeJ mice aged roughly 7-10 weeks received skin from spontaneously alopecic C3H/HeJ graft donors aged roughly 6-13 months. General study points: Patients shared TCRs less clearly than mice did, possibly owing to HLA. Higher clonality than in normal scalp was seen in lesional scalp, especially alopecia totalis/universalis. Sequencing of scalp samples also captures resident alphabeta T cells of normal skin.

Trimming cost V 2 bases and J 0 bases, with 8 bases left between them. Germline CDR1 is NSQYPW and CDR2 is LRSPGD (reference sequence). This CDR3 spans 15 amino acids. This clone has ten or more counts. Its specificity is unknown. These gene names are mouse names. The read gets to within 4 residues of the CDR3 end, and the germline J gene fills in the rest. Scientists pooled cutaneous lymph node cells and sorted them on CD4, CD8alpha, NKG2D, NKG2ACE and other markers. Sequencing templates came from extracted RNA that was reverse transcribed into cDNA. Sequencing was performed with immunoSEQ multiplex PCR; in TCRdb, only in-frame clones are kept and a portion is missing. Listed for the sample are about 19,000 clones, none seen a single time.

What was sequenced was CD8+ T cells sorted from a lymph node. The chain links TRBV1 to TRBJ2-1; a weak D match, TRBD1 (6 bases). The source is a C3H/HeJ mouse with alopecia areata. The strain bears MHC haplotype H2-k. The CDR3: CTCSAPGHNYAEQFF. The covered CDR3 bases are TGCACCTGCAGTGCACCGGGACATAACTATGCT.